The 12 T cell receptor beta chains presented below share a single source sample, sequenced in a study of blood T cell repertoires in COVID-19. Assay used: immunoSEQ multiplex PCR; TCRdb lists only in-frame clones, some missing. The sample has 120,000 or so clones, about 80% seen once. Specimen: peripheral blood. These receptors were collected from a woman older than 75 with active or convalescent COVID-19.

The V call is TRBV18, the J call TRBJ1-6, with TRBD1 matching 7 bases. Germline assignment: CDR1 KGHSH and CDR2 LQKENI. V shed 1 base and J 6 bases; nucleotides not matched to a gene: 0. The CDR3 contains 14 residues. CDR3 amino acids: CASSPRQGNSPLHF. CDR3 DNA: TGTGCCAGCTCACCACGACAGGGTAATTCACCCCTCCACTTT.

The chain employs TRBV3-1 (or the pseudogene TRBV3-2) and TRBJ2-1; TRBD2 agrees at 10 bases. Germline V CDR1 and CDR2: LGHDT, YNNKEL (reference sequence). The CDR3 consists of 15 residues. Germline trimming cut 5 bases from V and 4 bases from J; bases unmatched to any gene: 5. The CDR3 sequence: CASSASGSGYNEQFF. The CDR3 DNA sequence: TGTGCCAGCAGCGCTAGCGGGAGCGGATACAATGAGCAGTTCTTC.

CDR3: CASSLASESREQYF. CDR3 DNA sequence: TGTGCCAGCAGCTTAGCTAGCGAGAGCAGGGAGCAGTACTTC. The chain recombines TRBV7-9 with TRBJ2-7, with D tentatively TRBD2 (5 bases). V dropped 0 bases and J dropped 7 bases, with 13 bases sitting between them. Germline V CDR1 and CDR2: SEHNR, FQNEAQ (reference sequence). The CDR3 extends over 14 amino acids. Variable domain in full (rest from reference TRBV7-9 and TRBJ2-7): DTGVSQNPRHKITKRGQNVTFRCDPISEHNRLYWYRQTLGQGPEFLTYFQNEAQLEKSRLLSDRFSAERPKGSFSTLEIQRTEQGDSAMYLCASSLASESREQYFGPGTRLTVT.

V and J are TRBV5-8 and TRBJ2-5; D is perhaps TRBD2 (7 bases). This CDR3 is 15 amino acids long. Trimming removed 4 bases at V and 5 bases at J, with 18 bases between. Germline CDR1 reads SGHTS; CDR2 reads YDEGEE. CDR3 coding DNA: TGTGCCAGCAGCCCGAGGGGGAGGGCCGGCGAGACCCAGTACTTC. Translated: CASSPRGRAGETQYF.

J is TRBJ1-6 and V is TRBV5-4; unclear D gene. CDR1 and CDR2 (germline): SGHNT, YYREEE (reference sequence). The CDR3 loop spans 16 amino acids. V lost 1 base, J lost 0 bases, and 8 bases lay in between. CDR3 sequence: CASSLIGSSYNSPLHF. In DNA form, the CDR3 reads TGTGCCAGCAGCTTGATAGGGAGCTCCTATAATTCACCCCTCCACTTT.

V is TRBV7-8 and J is TRBJ2-5; 7 bases match TRBD1. The CDR3 spans 16 residues. Germline CDR1 is SGHVS and CDR2 is FQNEAQ. After removal of 4 bases from V and 5 bases from J, the junction contained 13 bases not matched to a gene. CDR3 in amino acids: CASSSEGTAFGETQYF. For the CDR3, the DNA is TGTGCCAGCAGCTCCGAGGGGACAGCCTTCGGGGAGACCCAGTACTTC. Complete variable domain (other parts from reference TRBV7-8 and TRBJ2-5): GAGVSQSPRYKVAKRGQDVALRCDPISGHVSLFWYQQALGQGPEFLTYFQNEAQLDKSGLPSDRFFAERPEGSVSTLKIQRTQQEDSAVYLCASSSEGTAFGETQYFGPGTRLLVL.

The V call is TRBV7-2, the J call TRBJ1-5; a possible D gene is TRBD1 (5 bases). Germline CDR1 is SGHTA and CDR2 is FQGNSA. Trimming removed 1 base at V and 7 bases at J, with 8 bases between. The length of the CDR3 is 13 residues. The CDR3 nucleotides read TGTGCCAGCAGCTTAGGTAGGGGACAGCCCCAGCATTTT. Encoded protein: CASSLGRGQPQHF. Full variable domain (outside the CDR3, taken from reference TRBV7-2 and TRBJ1-5): GAGVSQSPSNKVTEKGKDVELRCDPISGHTALYWYRQSLGQGLEFLIYFQGNSAPDKSGLPSDRFSAERTGGSVSTLTIQRTQQEDSAVYLCASSLGRGQPQHFGDGTRLSIL.

This chain connects TRBV5-1 to TRBJ2-1; TRBD2 matches 14 bases. The CDR3 is 19 amino acids. The V gene's germline CDR1 is SGHRS and CDR2 YFSETQ. Trimming removed 4 bases from V and 1 base from J; junction bases left unmatched: 10. CDR3 nucleotide sequence: TGCGCCAGCAGCCCCCCCGGGACTAGCGGGAGAGGGTCCTACAATGAGCAGTTCTTC. As protein: CASSPPGTSGRGSYNEQFF. Supplemented by reference TRBV5-1 and TRBJ2-1, the full variable domain reads KAGVTQTPRYLIKTRGQQVTLSCSPISGHRSVSWYQQTPGQGLQFLFEYFSETQRNKGNFPGRFSGRQFSNSRSEMNVSTLELGDSALYLCASSPPGTSGRGSYNEQFFGPGTRLTVL.

This chain links TRBV20-1 with TRBJ1-1; 9 bases match TRBD1. With 3 bases clipped from V and 6 bases from J, the junction kept 11 bases outside the gene matches. This CDR3 has 15 residues. Germline CDR1 is DFQATT and CDR2 is SNEGSKA (reference sequence). CDR3: CSASPLDRGRPEAFF. The CDR3 DNA reads TGCAGTGCTAGTCCCCTGGACAGGGGCCGCCCTGAAGCTTTCTTT.

The J gene is TRBJ2-1, the V gene TRBV11-3; 8 bases line up with TRBD2. Germline V lookup: CDR1 SGHNT, CDR2 YENEEA. The CDR3 length is 16 residues. V was pared by 4 bases and J by 4 bases, with 9 bases of the junction left unmatched. CDR3 residues: CASSSSAGAMYNEQFF. The CDR3 nucleotides are TGTGCCAGCAGCTCCTCAGCGGGAGCAATGTACAATGAGCAGTTCTTC.

The genes are TRBV25-1 and TRBJ2-2; 8 bases line up with TRBD1. Germline V gene sequence: CDR1 MGHDK, CDR2 SYGVNS. The CDR3 totals 15 residues. V lost 0 bases and J lost 6; bases outside the gene matches: 3. CDR3 in amino acids: CASSEYRGRAGELFF. The CDR3 DNA reads as TGTGCCAGCAGTGAATACAGGGGGCGCGCCGGGGAGCTGTTTTTT.

The chain is built from TRBV5-1 and TRBJ2-7; TRBD2 might be the D (6 bases). The germline V gene encodes CDR1 SGHRS and CDR2 YFSETQ. There are 16 residues in the CDR3. The germline V and J ends were trimmed by 0 bases and 4 bases, with 17 bases remaining between them. The CDR3 loop reads CASSLASGTGVYEQYF. The DNA of the CDR3 is TGCGCCAGCAGCTTGGCATCGGGGACGGGAGTTTACGAGCAGTACTTC.